This is a list of T cell receptor beta chains from one sample in a study of blood T cell repertoires in COVID-19. TCRdb's copy holds only in-frame clones and misses some; the assay was immunoSEQ multiplex PCR. This sample carries approximately 240,000 clones, approximately 90% of them seen once, and the ten largest clones take about 6%. The sequenced material came from PBMCs or T cells enriched from blood (not recorded which). Every receptor here comes from a woman aged 25-40 years with acute COVID-19. The CDR3 runs from the conserved cysteine through the conserved F or W. Each record gives: V gene, J gene, clone size, D gene, CDR3 DNA, CDR3 protein. A D gene is named only where the DNA matches it firmly. Expanded clones are given a class, and other clones once, few, many or no size at all.

TRBV9	TRBJ2-3	.	.	TGTGCCAGCAGCGAGGGACTTTGGACCACAGATACGCAGTATTTT	CASSEGLWTTDTQYF
TRBV3-1/TRBV3-2	TRBJ2-7	.	.	TGTGCCAGCAGCCAATATTTGAGTCCAGCGGCCTACGAGCAGTACTTC	CASSQYLSPAAYEQYF
TRBV2	TRBJ2-3	.	.	TGTGCCAGCCGAAAGGAGGTAGGCACAGATACGCAGTATTTT	CASRKEVGTDTQYF
TRBV2	TRBJ2-3	.	.	TGTGCCAGCAGAGGCAGGAGGGTGGATACGCAGTATTTT	CASRGRRVDTQYF
TRBV28	TRBJ2-7	.	.	TGTGCCAGCAGTTCCTGGACACAGGTTTCACCTTACGAGCAGTACTTC	CASSSWTQVSPYEQYF
TRBV7-9	TRBJ2-3	.	.	TGTGCCAGCAGCTTAGTTAGAGGAGATACGCAGTATTTT	CASSLVRGDTQYF
TRBV27	TRBJ1-2	.	.	TGTGCCAGTGCACGTCGACAGCCAGCCTATGGCTACACCTTC	CASARRQPAYGYTF
TRBV28	TRBJ1-6	.	TRBD1	TGTGCCAGCAGCCCGGGACAGTTGTTAAATTCACCCCTCCACTTT	CASSPGQLLNSPLHF
TRBV28	TRBJ1-1	.	.	TGTGCCAGCAGTTTGGCCGAGAACACTGAAGCTTTCTTT	CASSLAENTEAFF
TRBV5-8	TRBJ2-5	.	TRBD2	TGTGCCAGCAGCTTGGGGACTAGCGGGGTCCAAGAGACCCAGTACTTC	CASSLGTSGVQETQYF
TRBV11-3	TRBJ2-2	.	TRBD2	TGTGCCAGCAGCCTGACTAGCGATACGAACACCGGGGAGCTGTTTTTT	CASSLTSDTNTGELFF
TRBV9	TRBJ2-2	.	.	TGTGCCAGCAGCACGCCGACAGATAACACCGGGGAGCTGTTTTTT	CASSTPTDNTGELFF
TRBV5-4	TRBJ2-5	.	TRBD2	TGTGCCAGCAGCCTGGGACTAGCGGGAATCGGGAGCCAAGAGACCCAGTACTTC	CASSLGLAGIGSQETQYF
TRBV12-3/TRBV12-4	TRBJ2-2	.	.	TGTGCCAGCACCCTCGGGACCGGGGAGCTGTTTTTT	CASTLGTGELFF
TRBV29-1	TRBJ2-7	once	TRBD1	TGCAGCGTTGGCCCCCGACAGGGCCACGAGCAGTACTTC	CSVGPRQGHEQYF
TRBV5-1	TRBJ2-7	.	TRBD1	TGCGCCAGCAGCTTGGGAGGGGGACAGGGGATATACGAGCAGTACTTC	CASSLGGGQGIYEQYF
TRBV27	TRBJ2-7	.	.	TGTGCCAGCAGTCCACTGAATGCCCGAACCGACTACGAGCAGTACTTC	CASSPLNARTDYEQYF
TRBV29-1	TRBJ2-1	.	.	TGCAGCGCCGGGTCGAGCAATGAGCAGTTCTTC	CSAGSSNEQFF
TRBV7-6	TRBJ1-6	once	.	TGTGCCAGCAGCTTAGATGAGAATTCACCCCTCCACTTT	CASSLDENSPLHF
TRBV2	TRBJ2-6	.	.	TGTGCCAGCAGTGTACAGGGTCGTGGGGCCAACGTCCTGACTTTC	CASSVQGRGANVLTF
TRBV7-6	TRBJ2-2	.	TRBD1	TGTGCCAGCAGCCTAGGGACAGGGCGGGCCGGGGAGCTGTTTTTT	CASSLGTGRAGELFF
TRBV28	TRBJ2-1	.	TRBD1	TGTGCCAGCAGCGGACAGGGTTTGGGAAGCTCCTACAATGAGCAGTTCTTC	CASSGQGLGSSYNEQFF
TRBV13	TRBJ1-1	few	.	TGTGCCAGCAGCCCGTACTCGGTCACTGAAGCTTTCTTT	CASSPYSVTEAFF
TRBV5-4	TRBJ2-1	.	.	TGTGCCAGCAGCTTGGGACAGACGTACAATGAGCAGTTCTTC	CASSLGQTYNEQFF
TRBV2	TRBJ2-5	.	.	TGTGCCAGCAGTGAATTCCCACAAGAGACCCAGTACTTC	CASSEFPQETQYF
TRBV28	TRBJ2-1	.	TRBD2	TGTGCCAGCAGTCCCGGACTAGCGGGAGAGACTCGGGGTGAGCAGTTCTTC	CASSPGLAGETRGEQFF
TRBV5-6	TRBJ1-2	.	.	TGTGCCAGCAGCTTGGGGACAAGAGGCTACACCTTC	CASSLGTRGYTF
TRBV15	TRBJ1-2	.	TRBD1	TGTGCCACCAGCAGAGATCCAGGGACAGGGGTGCTAGGTGGAGGCTACACCTTC	CATSRDPGTGVLGGGYTF
TRBV5-1	TRBJ2-1	.	.	TGCGCCAGCAGCTACCAGGGTACCAGCTCCTACAATGAGCAGTTCTTC	CASSYQGTSSYNEQFF
TRBV29-1	TRBJ1-5	.	.	TGCAGCGTCGTAATAGGCGGTCAGCCCCAGCATTTT	CSVVIGGQPQHF
TRBV4-3	TRBJ2-7	.	TRBD2	TGCGCCAGCAGCCAAGAAGGCGTAGGACGGGGGGACTACGAGCAGTACTTC	CASSQEGVGRGDYEQYF